This note documents a single T cell receptor (beta chain) sequence. The data stem from a study of T cells after yellow fever vaccination. TCRdb redid the calling of the 5' RACE reads with MiXCR, one entry per CDR3 protein. The data hold about 550,000 distinct CDR3 sequences, with about 19% observed a single time. CDR1 is SGHTA and CDR2 is FQGNSA in the germline V gene. The CDR3 sequence is 14 residues long. J was trimmed by 1 base and V by 7 bases; bases with no gene match: 3. This rearrangement joins TRBV7-2 to TRBJ2-7, with 11 bases identical to TRBD2. The origin of this receptor is a man between 25 and 39 years old who received the YFV17D yellow fever vaccine. The specimen was PBMCs, collected 15 days after the yellow fever booster vaccination. The CDR3 DNA is TGTGCCAGCACCCTAGCGGGAGGTTCCTACGAGCAGTACTTC. Translated, it gives CASTLAGGSYEQYF. The full variable domain, completed using reference TRBV7-2 and TRBJ2-7, is GAGVSQSPSNKVTEKGKDVELRCDPISGHTALYWYRQSLGQGLEFLIYFQGNSAPDKSGLPSDRFSAERTGGSVSTLTIQRTQQEDSAVYLCASTLAGGSYEQYFGPGTRLTVT.